The 31 T cell receptor beta chains given below trace back to one sample, sequenced in a study of shared clonotypes between healthy human individuals. The data were produced by immunoSEQ multiplex PCR, yet TCRdb's version contains in-frame clones alone and is incomplete. The sample lists 110,000 or so clones; more than 65% were seen once. The sample was memory CD8+ T cells sorted from blood. Stated subset: CD45RO+ cells pooled with CCR7-negative TemRA cells. These receptors were collected from a woman aged 30 to 39 in good health.

The chain combines TRBV6-5 with TRBJ2-1; possibly TRBD2 for D (6 bases). This CDR3 comprises 16 residues. V gave up 2 bases and J gave up 6 bases, with 17 bases separating them. In germline, CDR1 is MNHEY, CDR2 SVGAGI. In nucleotides, the CDR3 is TGTGCCAGCAGTTACAAAGCCGGCCAGGAGGGCAATGAGCAGTTCTTC. Protein product: CASSYKAGQEGNEQFF.

The table lists this clone with a few counts. The chain carries TRBV4-1 and TRBJ2-2; tentative D call: TRBD2 (5 bases). CDR3 length: 14 amino acids. The germline CDR1 and CDR2 sequences are MGHRA and YSYEKL. V lost 4 bases to trimming and J lost 1 base, with 7 bases between them. The CDR3 loop is CASSPGMNTGELFF. The CDR3 coding sequence is TGCGCCAGCAGCCCCGGGATGAACACCGGGGAGCTGTTTTTT.

This clone was counted between two and nine times. The chain joins TRBV28 to TRBJ2-1; 8 bases line up with TRBD2. The CDR3 contains 17 residues. V lost 3 bases, J lost 6 bases, and 13 bases stayed unmatched. Germline V CDR1 and CDR2: MDHEN, SYDVKM. The CDR3 nucleotides are TGTGCCAGCAGTTTTTCAGAAGCGGGAGTTTTAAGCAATGAGCAGTTCTTC. Translation: CASSFSEAGVLSNEQFF.

The V call is TRBV28, the J call TRBJ1-3; D is unresolved. Trimming stripped 2 bases from V and 0 bases from J, with 14 bases between. The CDR3 length is 17 residues. The V gene's germline CDR1 is MDHEN and CDR2 SYDVKM. DNA of the CDR3: TGTGCCAGCAGTTTACGGGCCGGGTCCCTCTCTGGAAACACCATATATTTT. Protein sequence: CASSLRAGSLSGNTIYF.

This chain connects TRBV5-4 to TRBJ1-5, with D unresolved. The length of the CDR3 is 15 residues. Germline CDR1 and CDR2: SGHNT and YYREEE (reference sequence). The V and J ends lost 0 bases and 4 bases respectively, with 11 bases between them. The CDR3 DNA follows: TGTGCCAGCAGCTTGGAAGGGCGGATTAATCAGCCCCAGCATTTT. It encodes CASSLEGRINQPQHF.

The chain carries TRBV7-9 and TRBJ2-5; 8 bases are a match to TRBD1. CDR1 SEHNR and CDR2 FQNEAQ come from the germline V gene (reference sequence). The CDR3 consists of 16 residues. V was pared by 5 bases and J by 0 bases, with 8 bases of the junction left unmatched. CDR3 coding DNA: TGTGCCAGCAGCCCGCGGACAGGGACGGACCAAGAGACCCAGTACTTC. Its protein is CASSPRTGTDQETQYF. The full variable domain, its missing parts supplied by reference TRBV7-9 and TRBJ2-5, is DTGVSQNPRHKITKRGQNVTFRCDPISEHNRLYWYRQTLGQGPEFLTYFQNEAQLEKSRLLSDRFSAERPKGSFSTLEIQRTEQGDSAMYLCASSPRTGTDQETQYFGPGTRLLVL.

This clone was observed a few times. The J gene is TRBJ2-5, the V gene TRBV25-1, with D hard to call. Gene TRBJ2-7 matches the end of the DNA better, so the J call may be wrong. This CDR3 comprises 11 residues. From germline, CDR1 is MGHDK and CDR2 SYGVNS. The CDR3 DNA follows: TGTGCCAGCAGTGATCGCTACGAGCAGTACTTC. Residues: CASSDRYEQYF.

V gene TRBV2 combines with J gene TRBJ1-1; no clear D gene. The CDR3 runs to 12 residues. V lost 4 bases and J lost 6, with 9 bases in between. Germline-derived CDR1 and CDR2 are SNHLY and FYNNEI. This CDR3 reads CASSVYGAEAFF. The CDR3 region has the DNA TGTGCCAGCAGTGTATATGGGGCTGAAGCTTTCTTT.

This chain links TRBV28 with TRBJ2-3, with D perhaps matching TRBD2 (5 bases). The ends were cut back, 3 bases at V and 3 bases at J, with 10 bases in the middle. The CDR3 is 14 amino acids. Germline values: CDR1 MDHEN, CDR2 SYDVKM. CDR3 sequence: CASSFRGPTDTQYF. The CDR3 DNA reads as TGTGCCAGCAGTTTCCGGGGTCCAACAGATACGCAGTATTTT.

By sample share, this clone is medium-sized. The rearrangement joins TRBV25-1 to TRBJ2-1, with D perhaps matching TRBD2 (5 bases). Trimming removed 7 bases from V and 4 bases from J, with 8 bases in between. The length of the CDR3 is 12 residues. Germline V lookup: CDR1 MGHDK, CDR2 SYGVNS. The CDR3 sequence is CASTRAYNEQFF. The CDR3 bases are TGTGCCAGCACGCGGGCTTACAATGAGCAGTTCTTC.

The chain employs TRBV10-3 and TRBJ1-2; 7 bases fit TRBD1. Germline V CDR1 and CDR2: ENHRY, SYGVKD. V shed 6 bases, J shed 7 bases, and the junction held 14 bases outside the gene matches. The CDR3 has 15 amino acids. CDR3 coding DNA: TGTGCCATCAGGGAAACGGCTACAGGGGCAAGTGGCTACACCTTC. This gives the protein CAIRETATGASGYTF.

The gene calls are TRBV2 and TRBJ1-2; D is perhaps TRBD1 (6 bases). Deletions cut 6 bases from V and 6 bases from J, with 20 bases between. Germline loops: CDR1 SNHLY, CDR2 FYNNEI. The CDR3 length is 15 residues. The CDR3 loop reads CASRNDRNHLHGYTF. In nucleotides, the CDR3 is TGTGCCAGCAGAAACGACAGGAACCACCTCCATGGCTACACCTTC.

The chain recombines TRBV27 with TRBJ2-3; D is ambiguous. The CDR3 extends over 13 amino acids. V gave up 5 bases and J gave up 2 bases, with 8 bases separating them. Germline V gene lookup returns CDR1 MNHEY and CDR2 SMNVEV (reference sequence). The CDR3 bases are TGTGCCAGCAGTCCATATAACACAGATACGCAGTATTTT. This codes for CASSPYNTDTQYF.

This chain uses TRBV28 with TRBJ2-1; 12 bases map to TRBD2. The trim removed 6 bases at V and 10 bases at J, leaving 16 bases unmatched. The CDR3 has 17 residues. Germline CDR1 reads MDHEN; CDR2 reads SYDVKM. The CDR3 is CASSTHTLLAGGREQFF. The DNA of the CDR3 is TGTGCCAGCAGCACACATACCTTACTAGCGGGAGGAAGAGAGCAGTTCTTC.

This clone was counted many times. The CDR3 DNA reads as TGCGCCAGCAGTGCAGGGGAGGCCGGGGAGCTGTTTTTT. Its protein is CASSAGEAGELFF. The chain carries TRBV10-1 and TRBJ2-2, with D tentatively TRBD1 or TRBD2 (6 bases each). Germline CDR1 reads WNHNN; CDR2 reads SYGVQD (reference sequence). The germline V and J ends were trimmed by 4 bases and 6 bases, with 9 bases remaining between them. CDR3 length: 13 amino acids.

This clone turned up a few times. This rearrangement joins TRBV4-1 to TRBJ2-7; D call uncertain. The germline V gene encodes CDR1 MGHRA and CDR2 YSYEKL. V shed 2 bases and J shed 7 bases, with 18 bases lying between them. The CDR3 loop spans 15 amino acids. The CDR3 loop reads CASSQLTGLVREQYF. In DNA form, the CDR3 reads TGCGCCAGCAGCCAATTAACCGGTCTGGTGCGTGAGCAGTACTTC.

There are a few counts of this clone. The rearrangement joins TRBV25-1 to TRBJ2-7; D uncertain. Trimming shortened V by 2 bases and J by 0 bases, and 11 bases separated the two germline ends. Germline V lookup: CDR1 MGHDK, CDR2 SYGVNS. This CDR3 is built from 15 residues. The CDR3 reads CASSESYVSSYEQYF. In DNA, the CDR3 is TGTGCCAGCAGTGAAAGCTACGTCAGCTCCTACGAGCAGTACTTC.

The rearrangement links TRBV5-6 to TRBJ2-7; TRBD2 matches 10 bases. CDR3 length equals 18 residues. The trim removed 2 bases at V and 2 bases at J, leaving 13 bases unmatched. The germline V gene encodes CDR1 SGHDT and CDR2 YYEEEE. The CDR3 nucleotides read TGTGCCAGCAGCTTTGGACTAGCGGAAACCTCACGGGCCTACGAGCAGTACTTC. This sequence encodes CASSFGLAETSRAYEQYF.

V gene TRBV7-8 combines with J gene TRBJ1-1; 8 bases are shared with TRBD1. The germline V gene encodes CDR1 SGHVS and CDR2 FQNEAQ. After removal of 8 bases from V and 10 bases from J, the junction contained 12 bases not matched to a gene. The CDR3 has 13 residues. The chain's CDR3 is CASRKWTGRSAFF. CDR3 DNA sequence: TGTGCCAGCCGCAAATGGACAGGGCGGTCAGCTTTCTTT.

The chain uses TRBV2 and TRBJ2-2; D gene uncertain. CDR3 length equals 14 residues. From germline, CDR1 is SNHLY and CDR2 FYNNEI. V was trimmed by 6 bases and J by 5 bases, leaving 13 bases between them. The CDR3 nucleotides are TGTGCCAGCAGCCTGGTTAGTTCTACCGGGGAGCTGTTTTTT. Amino acids: CASSLVSSTGELFF.

V usage is TRBV27 and J usage is TRBJ2-7; TRBD1 aligns across 10 bases. Germline CDR1 MNHEY, CDR2 SMNVEV (reference sequence). V shed 2 bases, J shed 3 bases, and the junction held 7 bases outside the gene matches. The CDR3 is made up of 16 amino acids. The CDR3 DNA follows: TGTGCCAGCAGTTTAATCCCGGGACAGGGGATCTACGAGCAGTACTTC. This translates into CASSLIPGQGIYEQYF.

This clone showed up just a few times. The chain combines TRBV7-3 with TRBJ1-2; TRBD1 might be the D (5 bases). Germline-derived CDR1 and CDR2 are SGHTA and FQGTGA. V lost 5 bases to trimming and J lost 0 bases, with 22 bases between them. This CDR3 is built from 18 residues. The CDR3 bases are TGTGCCAGCAGCCCATTACCCCCAGGGACCCTATCTAACTATGGCTACACCTTC. Translation gives CASSPLPPGTLSNYGYTF.

The chain recombines TRBV6-1 with TRBJ2-7; 7 positions agree with TRBD2. J was trimmed by 3 bases and V by 0 bases; bases with no gene match: 11. The length of the CDR3 is 17 residues. CDR1 is MNHNS, CDR2 SASEGT, per germline. This CDR3 reads CASSEAFMGGSVYEQYF. CDR3 nucleotides: TGTGCCAGCAGTGAAGCCTTCATGGGCGGGAGTGTCTACGAGCAGTACTTC.

This chain uses TRBV28 with TRBJ1-2; 10 nucleotides agree with TRBD1. The V gene's germline CDR1 is MDHEN and CDR2 SYDVKM. Trimming cost V 3 bases and J 4 bases; bases outside gene matches: 11. The CDR3 has 17 residues. In DNA form, the CDR3 reads TGTGCCAGCAGTTTTAGGAGTTTGGGACAGGGGCCCTATGGCTACACCTTC. This translates into CASSFRSLGQGPYGYTF.

Comment on this clone: A much more abundant neighbour one base away suggests this may be a read error. This sequence joins TRBV5-8 and TRBJ2-7; tentative D call: TRBD1 (5 bases). V was pared by 0 bases and J by 1 base, with 11 bases between. CDR1 SGHTS and CDR2 YDEGEE come from the germline V gene. The CDR3 has 15 amino acids. CDR3 nucleotide sequence: TGTGCCAGCAGCTTGGGCTCAGGGCCTTCCTACGAGCAGTACTTC. Amino acid sequence: CASSLGSGPSYEQYF.

V usage is TRBV6-6 and J usage is TRBJ1-5, with 9 bases aligning to TRBD1. V shed 5 bases and J 7 bases; nucleotides not matched to a gene: 9. Germline loops: CDR1 MNHNY, CDR2 SVGAGI (reference sequence). This CDR3 has 15 residues. CDR3 sequence (DNA): TGTGCCAGCAGTGAGGGACAGGGTTCACCCCAGCCCCAGCATTTT. It yields the protein CASSEGQGSPQPQHF.

J is TRBJ2-7 and V is TRBV27; 8 bases align to TRBD2. CDR1 and CDR2 from the germline V gene are MNHEY and SMNVEV (reference sequence). The CDR3 is 18 amino acids. Trimming at V came to 0 bases and at J to 1 base, leaving 11 bases not matched to a gene. CDR3 in amino acids: CASSLSWLAGPLSYEQYF. The CDR3 bases are TGTGCCAGCAGTTTATCGTGGCTAGCGGGCCCCTTATCCTACGAGCAGTACTTC.

This sequence joins TRBV29-1 and TRBJ2-1; D unclear. V was shortened by 3 bases and J by 4 bases, with 10 bases between the two germline ends. From germline, CDR1 is SQVTM and CDR2 ANQGSEA. The CDR3 runs 13 residues. As DNA, the CDR3 is TGCAGCGTTGATGGGTGGAATTACAATGAGCAGTTCTTC. It translates to CSVDGWNYNEQFF.

The chain joins TRBV7-2 to TRBJ1-5, with D uncertain. Trimming shortened V by 1 base and J by 10 bases, and 5 bases separated the two germline ends. Germline V CDR1 and CDR2: SGHTA, FQGNSA. There are 11 residues in the CDR3. The CDR3 DNA is TGTGCCAGCAGCTTAGTATCCCCCCAGCATTTT. Translated, it gives CASSLVSPQHF.

The CDR3 bases are TGTGCCAGCAGAGATAGAGGCCCTGGGAGCAATCAGCCCCAGCATTTT. It yields the protein CASRDRGPGSNQPQHF. The chain couples TRBV9 to TRBJ1-5, with D uncertain. Trimming took 5 bases from V and 1 from J, leaving 16 bases between them. The germline V gene has CDR1 SGDLS and CDR2 YYNGEE. CDR3 length: 16 residues.

The CDR3: CASSLEGAMPYGYTF. The CDR3 DNA follows: TGTGCCAGCAGTTTAGAGGGGGCGATGCCGTATGGCTACACCTTC. This sequence joins TRBV27 and TRBJ1-2; TRBD1 agrees at 7 bases. The CDR3 has 15 residues. CDR1 is MNHEY, CDR2 SMNVEV, per germline (reference sequence). Germline trimming cut 2 bases from V and 5 bases from J; bases unmatched to any gene: 8.